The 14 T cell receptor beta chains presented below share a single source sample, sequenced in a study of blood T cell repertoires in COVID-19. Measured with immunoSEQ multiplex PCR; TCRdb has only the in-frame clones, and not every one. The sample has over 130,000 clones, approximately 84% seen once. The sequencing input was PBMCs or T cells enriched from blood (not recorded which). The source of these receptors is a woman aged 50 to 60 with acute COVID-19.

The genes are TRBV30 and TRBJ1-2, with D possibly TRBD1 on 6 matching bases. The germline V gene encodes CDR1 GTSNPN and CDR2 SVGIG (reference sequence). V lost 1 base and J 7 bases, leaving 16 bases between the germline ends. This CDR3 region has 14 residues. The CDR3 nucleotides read TGTGCCTGGAGTGCCGAGCAGGGGAGGGGTGGCTACACCTTC. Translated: CAWSAEQGRGGYTF.

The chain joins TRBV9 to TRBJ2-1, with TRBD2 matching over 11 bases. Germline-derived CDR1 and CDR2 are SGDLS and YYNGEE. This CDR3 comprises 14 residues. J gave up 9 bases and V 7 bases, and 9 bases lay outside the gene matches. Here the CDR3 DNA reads TGTGCCAGCGGACCGGGACTAGCGGTTACTGAGCAGTTCTTC. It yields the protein CASGPGLAVTEQFF.

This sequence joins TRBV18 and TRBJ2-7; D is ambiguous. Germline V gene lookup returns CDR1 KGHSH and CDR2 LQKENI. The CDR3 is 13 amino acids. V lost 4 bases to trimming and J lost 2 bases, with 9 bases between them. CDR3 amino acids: CASSHPTAYEQYF. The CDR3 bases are TGTGCCAGCTCACACCCCACGGCCTACGAGCAGTACTTC.

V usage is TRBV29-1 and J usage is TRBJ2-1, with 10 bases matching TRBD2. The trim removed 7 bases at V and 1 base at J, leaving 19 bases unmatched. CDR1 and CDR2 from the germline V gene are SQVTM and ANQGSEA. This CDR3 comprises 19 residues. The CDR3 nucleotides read TGCAGCGCGAAAGGGGGAATTCTAGCGGGAGACAGGTCCTACAATGAGCAGTTCTTC. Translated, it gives CSAKGGILAGDRSYNEQFF.

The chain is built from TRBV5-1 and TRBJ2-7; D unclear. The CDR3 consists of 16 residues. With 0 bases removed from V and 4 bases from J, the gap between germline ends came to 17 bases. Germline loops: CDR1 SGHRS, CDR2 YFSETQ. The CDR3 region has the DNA TGCGCCAGCAGCTTGGTTGGTGCGGCCCCCGTATACGAGCAGTACTTC. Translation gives CASSLVGAAPVYEQYF.

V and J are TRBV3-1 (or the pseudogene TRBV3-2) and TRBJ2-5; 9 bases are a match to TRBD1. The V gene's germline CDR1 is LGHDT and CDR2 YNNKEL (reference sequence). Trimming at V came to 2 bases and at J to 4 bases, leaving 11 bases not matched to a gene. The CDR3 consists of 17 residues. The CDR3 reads CASSQTITGGRGETQYF. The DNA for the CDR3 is TGTGCCAGCAGCCAAACAATAACAGGGGGCAGGGGAGAGACCCAGTACTTC.

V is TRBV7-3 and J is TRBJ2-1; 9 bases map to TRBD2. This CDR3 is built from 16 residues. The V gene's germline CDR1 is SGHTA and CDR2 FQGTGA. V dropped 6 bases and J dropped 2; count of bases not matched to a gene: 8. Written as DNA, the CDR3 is TGTGCCAGCAGGGTTGCAGCGGGAGGTGCCTACAATGAGCAGTTCTTC. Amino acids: CASRVAAGGAYNEQFF. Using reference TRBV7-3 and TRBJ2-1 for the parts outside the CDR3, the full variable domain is GAGVSQTPSNKVTEKGKYVELRCDPISGHTALYWYRQSLGQGPEFLIYFQGTGAADDSGLPNDRFFAVRPEGSVSTLKIQRTERGDSAVYLCASRVAAGGAYNEQFFGPGTRLTVL.

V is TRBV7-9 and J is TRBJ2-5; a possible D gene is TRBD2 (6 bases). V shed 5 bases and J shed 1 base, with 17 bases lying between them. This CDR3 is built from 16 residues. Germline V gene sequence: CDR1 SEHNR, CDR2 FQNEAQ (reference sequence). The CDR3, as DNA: TGTGCCAGCAGCCTAACGTTTACGGGGGTCCAAGAGACCCAGTACTTC. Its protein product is CASSLTFTGVQETQYF.

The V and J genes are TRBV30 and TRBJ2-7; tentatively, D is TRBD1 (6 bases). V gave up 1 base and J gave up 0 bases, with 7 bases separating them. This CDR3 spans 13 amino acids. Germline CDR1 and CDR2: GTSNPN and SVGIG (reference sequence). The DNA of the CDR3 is TGTGCCTGGAGTGGACAGGACTCCTACGAGCAGTACTTC. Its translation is CAWSGQDSYEQYF.

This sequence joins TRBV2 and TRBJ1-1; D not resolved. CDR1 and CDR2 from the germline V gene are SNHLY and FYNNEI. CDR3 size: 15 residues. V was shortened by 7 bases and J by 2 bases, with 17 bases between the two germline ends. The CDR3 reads CASMFDGALNTEAFF. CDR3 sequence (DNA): TGTGCCAGCATGTTTGACGGAGCCCTTAACACTGAAGCTTTCTTT.

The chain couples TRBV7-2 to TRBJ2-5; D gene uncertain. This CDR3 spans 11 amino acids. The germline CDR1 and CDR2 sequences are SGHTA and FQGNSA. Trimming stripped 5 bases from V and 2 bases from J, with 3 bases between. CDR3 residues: CASSQQETQYF. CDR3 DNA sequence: TGTGCCAGCAGCCAACAAGAGACCCAGTACTTC.

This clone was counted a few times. The CDR3 region is CASTGGRGETQYF. CDR3 nucleotide sequence: TGTGCCAGCACCGGGGGGCGGGGAGAGACCCAGTACTTC. The rearrangement joins TRBV7-2 to TRBJ2-5; D may be TRBD2 (7 bases). V was shortened by 7 bases and J by 4 bases, with 13 bases between the two germline ends. CDR3 size: 13 residues. Per germline, CDR1 SGHTA and CDR2 FQGNSA.

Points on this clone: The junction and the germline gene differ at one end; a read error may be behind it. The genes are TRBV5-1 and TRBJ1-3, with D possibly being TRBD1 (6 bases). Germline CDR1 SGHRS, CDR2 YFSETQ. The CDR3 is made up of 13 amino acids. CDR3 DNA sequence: TGCGCCTGCAGGACAGACTCCCTGAACACCATATATTTT. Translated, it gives CACRTDSLNTIYF. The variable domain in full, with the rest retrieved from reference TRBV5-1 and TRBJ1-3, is KAGVTQTPRYLIKTRGQQVTLSCSPISGHRSVSWYQQTPGQGLQFLFEYFSETQRNKGNFPGRFSGRQFSNSRSEMNVSTLELGDSALYLCACRTDSLNTIYFGEGSWLTVV.

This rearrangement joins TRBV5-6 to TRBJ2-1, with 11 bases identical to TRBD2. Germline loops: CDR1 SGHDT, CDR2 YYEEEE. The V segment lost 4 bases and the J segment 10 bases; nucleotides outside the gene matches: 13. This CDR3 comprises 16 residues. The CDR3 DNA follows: TGTGCCAGCAGCCCCGCGGGGCTAGCGGGGGGAATAGAGCAGTTCTTC. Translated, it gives CASSPAGLAGGIEQFF.